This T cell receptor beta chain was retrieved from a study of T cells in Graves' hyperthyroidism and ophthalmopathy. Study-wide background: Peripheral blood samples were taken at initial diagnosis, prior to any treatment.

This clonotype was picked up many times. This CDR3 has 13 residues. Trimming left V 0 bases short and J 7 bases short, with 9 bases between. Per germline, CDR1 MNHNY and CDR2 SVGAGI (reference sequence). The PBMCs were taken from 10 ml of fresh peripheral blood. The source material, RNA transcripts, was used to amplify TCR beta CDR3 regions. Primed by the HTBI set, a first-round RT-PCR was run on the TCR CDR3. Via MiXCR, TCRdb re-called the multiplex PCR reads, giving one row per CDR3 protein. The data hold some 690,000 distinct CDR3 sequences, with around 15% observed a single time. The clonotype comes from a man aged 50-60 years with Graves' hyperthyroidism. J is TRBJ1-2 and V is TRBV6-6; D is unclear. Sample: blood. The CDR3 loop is CASSYSRPFGYTF. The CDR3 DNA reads TGTGCCAGCAGTTACTCTCGGCCCTTTGGCTACACCTTC.